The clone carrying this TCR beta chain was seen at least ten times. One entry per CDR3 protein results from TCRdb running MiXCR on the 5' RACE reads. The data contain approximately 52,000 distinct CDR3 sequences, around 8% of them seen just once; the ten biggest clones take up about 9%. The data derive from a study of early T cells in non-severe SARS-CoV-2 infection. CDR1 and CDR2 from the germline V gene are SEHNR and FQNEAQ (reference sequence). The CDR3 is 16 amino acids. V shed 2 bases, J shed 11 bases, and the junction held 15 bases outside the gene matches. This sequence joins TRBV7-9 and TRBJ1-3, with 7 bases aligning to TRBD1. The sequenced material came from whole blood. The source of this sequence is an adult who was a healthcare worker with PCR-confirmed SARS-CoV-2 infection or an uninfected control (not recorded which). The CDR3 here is CASSLFLRDRPPPIYF. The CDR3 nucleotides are TGTGCCAGCAGCTTATTCCTCCGGGACAGACCCCCCCCCATATATTTT.